The 15 T cell receptor beta chains given below trace back to one sample, sequenced in a study of blood T cell repertoires in COVID-19. The protocol was immunoSEQ multiplex PCR, while the TCRdb copy is restricted to in-frame clones and leaves out a portion. The sample carries 300,000 to 350,000 clones, 90% recorded once. Material: PBMCs or T cells enriched from blood (not recorded which). The receptors shown here come from a woman aged 18-29 years with acute COVID-19.

As to this clone: The sample contains more than one DNA sequence encoding this CDR3. The chain recombines TRBV24-1 with TRBJ1-5; possible D gene TRBD1, 5 bases. V lost 7 bases and J lost 0, with 9 bases in between. The CDR3 has 14 residues. Germline lookup yields CDR1 KGHDR and CDR2 SFDVKD. The CDR3 nucleotides read TGTGCCACCAGGGGGCCCGGTAGCAATCAGCCCCAGCATTTT. Its translation is CATRGPGSNQPQHF.

The V gene is TRBV27, the J gene TRBJ1-5; D is possibly TRBD1 (5 bases). Germline V lookup: CDR1 MNHEY, CDR2 SMNVEV (reference sequence). Trimming removed 2 bases at V and 1 base at J, with 9 bases between. The CDR3 sequence is 15 residues long. In nucleotides, the CDR3 is TGTGCCAGCAGTTTAGCCGGGGGGAGCAATCAGCCCCAGCATTTT. Amino acids: CASSLAGGSNQPQHF.

V usage is TRBV28 and J usage is TRBJ2-3, with 11 bases fitting TRBD2. The germline V gene has CDR1 MDHEN and CDR2 SYDVKM. With V trimmed by 5 bases and J by 3 bases, 7 bases remained unmatched. The CDR3 covers 16 residues. The CDR3 loop reads CASSHPGLADTDTQYF. CDR3 nucleotides: TGTGCCAGCAGTCACCCGGGACTAGCGGATACAGATACGCAGTATTTT.

The gene calls are TRBV4-1 and TRBJ1-1; D not certain. Germline lookup yields CDR1 MGHRA and CDR2 YSYEKL. V dropped 0 bases and J dropped 1 base, with 9 bases sitting between them. The CDR3 sequence is 15 residues long. In DNA, the CDR3 is TGCGCCAGCAGCCAAGACCCTACCGAGAACACTGAAGCTTTCTTT. Translation gives CASSQDPTENTEAFF.

This clone is a singleton in its sample. The V gene is TRBV2, the J gene TRBJ1-4, with D maybe TRBD1 (6 bases). The V and J ends lost 4 bases and 2 bases respectively, with 14 bases between them. CDR1 SNHLY and CDR2 FYNNEI come from the germline V gene. The length of the CDR3 is 16 residues. This CDR3 reads CASSAPSTGTNEKLFF. The CDR3 DNA reads TGTGCCAGCAGTGCCCCCTCGACAGGCACTAATGAAAAACTGTTTTTT.

The chain is built from TRBV14 and TRBJ1-1, with D possibly TRBD1 on 6 matching bases. From germline, CDR1 is SGHDN and CDR2 FVKESK. V gave up 1 base and J gave up 8 bases, with 11 bases separating them. The CDR3 extends over 13 amino acids. CDR3 loop: CASSQVFRGEAFF. The CDR3 coding sequence is TGTGCCAGCAGCCAAGTATTCAGGGGAGAAGCTTTCTTT.

This chain links TRBV3-1 (or the pseudogene TRBV3-2) with TRBJ2-7; D is perhaps TRBD1 (5 bases). This CDR3 has 13 amino acids. V was trimmed by 3 bases and J by 3 bases, leaving 9 bases between them. Germline V gene sequence: CDR1 LGHDT, CDR2 YNNKEL (reference sequence). CDR3 nucleotides: TGTGCCAGCAGCCAGCCTGACAGCTACGAGCAGTACTTC. Translating gives CASSQPDSYEQYF.

V and J are TRBV6-5 and TRBJ2-7; D is possibly TRBD2 (5 bases). The CDR3 covers 12 residues. V lost 6 bases, J lost 5 bases, and 11 bases lay in between. Germline V lookup: CDR1 MNHEY, CDR2 SVGAGI. The CDR3 reads CASSVLGDEQYF. CDR3 DNA sequence: TGTGCCAGCAGCGTACTGGGAGACGAGCAGTACTTC.

The chain carries TRBV7-2 and TRBJ2-7; TRBD2 agrees at 8 bases. There are 14 residues in the CDR3. V gave up 5 bases and J gave up 5 bases; unmatched junction bases: 8. Germline V gives CDR1 SGHTA, CDR2 FQGNSA. CDR3 sequence reads: CASSARAGADEQYF. The CDR3 coding sequence is TGTGCCAGCAGCGCGCGAGCGGGAGCAGACGAGCAGTACTTC.

The CDR3: CATSDWGTGGAYEQYF. CDR3 nucleotide sequence: TGTGCCACCAGTGATTGGGGGACAGGGGGTGCCTACGAGCAGTACTTC. The V and J genes are TRBV24-1 and TRBJ2-7; TRBD1 matches at 11 bases. Trimming cost V 2 bases and J 2 bases; bases outside gene matches: 4. Germline V gene sequence: CDR1 KGHDR, CDR2 SFDVKD. The CDR3 length is 16 residues.

V gene TRBV28 combines with J gene TRBJ2-7; 8 bases fit TRBD2. Unmatched junction bases numbered 9, after V lost 4 bases and J lost 1 base. The CDR3 totals 16 residues. Germline V CDR1 and CDR2: MDHEN, SYDVKM. For the CDR3, the DNA is TGTGCCAGCAGTTGGTCCTTAGCGGGAAGGTCCTACGAGCAGTACTTC. Translation gives CASSWSLAGRSYEQYF.

The chain carries TRBV11-3 and TRBJ1-3; D is possibly TRBD1 (5 bases). Germline V CDR1 and CDR2: SGHNT, YENEEA. V lost 6 bases and J lost 4, with 10 bases in between. This CDR3 contains 13 residues. CDR3 region: CASRSGSGNTIYF. The CDR3 nucleotides read TGTGCCAGCAGGTCAGGGTCCGGAAACACCATATATTTT.

The chain recombines TRBV27 with TRBJ2-7; D gene uncertain. Germline assignment: CDR1 MNHEY and CDR2 SMNVEV (reference sequence). The CDR3 has 10 residues. The ends were cut back, 8 bases at V and 3 bases at J, with 5 bases in the middle. This chain's CDR3 is CASGHYEQYF. As DNA, the CDR3 is TGTGCCAGCGGCCACTACGAGCAGTACTTC.

This chain links TRBV25-1 with TRBJ1-1; no firm D call. The V and J ends lost 3 bases and 4 bases respectively, with 12 bases between them. The CDR3 is 14 amino acids. Germline V gene data show CDR1 as MGHDK and CDR2 as SYGVNS. For the CDR3, the DNA is TGTGCCAGCAGTGAGTTCCGGGGTATCACTGAAGCTTTCTTT. It codes for CASSEFRGITEAFF.

This chain connects TRBV11-3 to TRBJ1-2; a weak D match, TRBD1 (6 bases). Deletions cut 5 bases from V and 7 bases from J, with 23 bases between. Germline V gene sequence: CDR1 SGHNT, CDR2 YENEEA. The CDR3 consists of 16 residues. The CDR3 region has the DNA TGTGCCAGCAGCCTAGGCCACAGGGTGATGACTGGTGGCTACACCTTC. Protein: CASSLGHRVMTGGYTF.